Included here is one TCR beta chain sequence, with context. Blood draws occurred at baseline, cycle 4 day 1, and cycle 7 day 1. The data originate from a study of OX40 agonist ivuxolimab in advanced cancers. Study-wide context: A diagnosis of hepatocellular carcinoma, melanoma, renal cell or head and neck cancer was present in dose-escalation patients.

Some clones are missing from TCRdb's copy, which holds only in-frame ones; the method was immunoSEQ multiplex PCR. The data hold under 55,000 clones, with around four fifths observed a single time. CDR3 size: 16 residues. Looked up from germline, CDR1 is SGHNT and CDR2 is YENEEA. V was shortened by 5 bases and J by 1 base, with 18 bases between the two germline ends. Sequencing was performed on CD4+ or CD8+ T cells sorted from blood, taken in a trial of the OX40 agonist ivuxolimab. This sequence was found in an adult with an advanced solid tumor such as melanoma, head and neck, liver or kidney cancer. This chain joins TRBV11-3 and TRBJ2-7; D call uncertain. The CDR3 loop reads CASSPRPKPNSYEQYF. Here the CDR3 DNA reads TGTGCCAGCAGCCCCCGTCCCAAACCAAATTCCTACGAGCAGTACTTC.